These T cell receptor beta chains were read from a single sample in a study of cytomegalovirus exposure and HLA in healthy donors. Clones were sequenced by immunoSEQ multiplex PCR, and TCRdb holds only the in-frame ones, with some missing. The profile shows 35,000 to 45,000 clones, 60% to 75% of them singletons. Specimen: PBMCs. These receptors came from a man younger than 40 in good health and CMV-seronegative. CDR3s include the opening cysteine and the closing phenylalanine or tryptophan. Fields, in order: D gene, V gene, clone size, J gene, CDR3 protein, CDR3 DNA. The D gene is left open where the match is weak. Some rows mark clone size as missing; the rest say once, few, many or name a class of expanded clone.

TRBD2,TRBV5-1,-,TRBJ2-5,CASSLRPLAGGGETQYF,TGCGCCAGCAGCTTGCGTCCACTAGCGGGAGGGGGAGAGACCCAGTACTTC
-,TRBV5-6,once,TRBJ1-2,CASSLAGEGYGYTF,TGTGCCAGCAGCTTGGCGGGTGAGGGCTATGGCTACACCTTC
-,TRBV6-5,-,TRBJ2-4,CASSYLPGRGRNIQYF,TGTGCCAGCAGTTACTTACCCGGCAGGGGACGAAACATTCAGTACTTC
-,TRBV11-1,-,TRBJ2-7,CASSSARDSSYEQYF,TGTGCCAGCAGCTCTGCGCGGGACAGCTCCTACGAGCAGTACTTC
-,TRBV6-5,-,TRBJ1-3,CASSPAGAGNTIYF,TGTGCCAGCAGTCCCGCGGGTGCTGGAAACACCATATATTTT
-,TRBV5-1,-,TRBJ2-3,CASSRGASTDTQYF,TGCGCCAGCAGCCGGGGGGCTAGCACAGATACGCAGTATTTT
TRBD1,TRBV19,few,TRBJ1-1,CASSWDRGVGTEAFF,TGTGCCAGTAGTTGGGACAGGGGCGTTGGGACTGAAGCTTTCTTT
-,TRBV7-6,once,TRBJ1-5,CASSSVRGPGNQPQHF,TGTGCCAGCAGCTCCGTTCGGGGTCCTGGCAATCAGCCCCAGCATTTT
-,TRBV15,-,TRBJ2-7,CATSPHGRFTGDEQYF,TGTGCCACCAGCCCCCATGGGAGGTTCACGGGTGACGAGCAGTACTTC
TRBD1,TRBV7-2,-,TRBJ2-5,CASSLQGAQETQYF,TGTGCCAGCAGTTTACAGGGGGCCCAAGAGACCCAGTACTTC
TRBD2,TRBV5-6,-,TRBJ2-7,CASSWTLAGGTYEQYF,TGTGCCAGCAGCTGGACCCTAGCGGGAGGTACCTACGAGCAGTACTTC
-,TRBV19,once,TRBJ2-6,CASRRGSGANVLTF,TGTGCCAGTCGCCGGGGGTCTGGGGCCAACGTCCTGACTTTC
-,TRBV25-1,-,TRBJ1-5,CASSGPGVGNQPQHF,TGTGCCAGCAGTGGGCCGGGGGTGGGCAATCAGCCCCAGCATTTT
-,TRBV11-2,-,TRBJ1-1,CASSLSGAMTEAFF,TGTGCCAGCAGCTTATCGGGTGCGATGACTGAAGCTTTCTTT
-,TRBV6-5,-,TRBJ2-2,CASSYSRNTGELFF,TGTGCCAGCAGTTACTCTCGGAACACCGGGGAGCTGTTTTTT
TRBD1,TRBV9,-,TRBJ1-2,CASSAMGQGSYGYTF,TGTGCCAGCAGCGCGATGGGACAGGGTTCTTATGGCTACACCTTC
-,TRBV28,-,TRBJ2-1,CASSTSSVSRLAGVQDEQFF,-
-,TRBV11-2,-,TRBJ1-3,CASSPGQTSGNTIYF,TGTGCCAGCAGCCCGGGACAAACCTCTGGAAACACCATATATTTT
TRBD2,TRBV4-2,-,TRBJ2-5,CASSQERGGDQETQYF,TGTGCCAGCAGCCAAGAGCGCGGGGGGGACCAAGAGACCCAGTACTTC
-,TRBV18,-,TRBJ2-7,CASSPGGPGEQYF,TGTGCCAGCTCACCCGGGGGGCCCGGCGAGCAGTACTTC
-,TRBV6-5,-,TRBJ2-7,CASSYGGQSYEQYF,TGTGCCAGCAGTTACGGAGGACAGTCCTACGAGCAGTACTTC
-,TRBV5-4,few,TRBJ2-5,CASSPKVEETQYF,TGTGCCAGCAGCCCTAAAGTGGAAGAGACCCAGTACTTC
-,TRBV4-1,few,TRBJ2-7,CASSPTRGFGEQYF,TGCGCCAGCAGCCCGACCCGGGGATTTGGGGAGCAGTACTTC
-,TRBV28,few,TRBJ1-5,CASMRAFEPQHF,TGTGCCAGCATGAGGGCATTTGAGCCCCAGCATTTT
-,TRBV28,few,TRBJ2-7,CASSFTYEQYF,TGTGCCAGCAGTTTTACCTACGAGCAGTACTTC
-,TRBV9,-,TRBJ2-7,CASSVGSSYEQYF,TGTGCCAGCAGCGTCGGGAGCTCCTACGAGCAGTACTTC
TRBD1,TRBV5-1,-,TRBJ2-5,CASSFGQTGQETQYF,TGCGCCAGCAGCTTTGGCCAGACAGGGCAAGAGACCCAGTACTTC
-,TRBV28,-,TRBJ1-2,CASSPVGHNYGYTF,TGTGCCAGCAGTCCCGTGGGGCATAACTATGGCTACACCTTC
-,TRBV5-6,few,TRBJ2-7,CASTVTGNSYEQYF,TGTGCCAGCACCGTTACAGGGAACTCCTACGAGCAGTACTTC
-,TRBV11-2,once,TRBJ1-2,CASSSLRTDNYGYTF,TGTGCCAGCAGCTCTCTGAGGACAGATAACTATGGCTACACCTTC
-,TRBV7-9,few,TRBJ2-2,CASSYPLLGTGELFF,TGTGCCAGCAGCTACCCCCTACTCGGCACCGGGGAGCTGTTTTTT
-,TRBV5-1,-,TRBJ1-5,CASSRGGGAGQPQHF,TGCGCCAGCAGCCGCGGTGGGGGGGCCGGTCAGCCCCAGCATTTT
-,TRBV6-1,few,TRBJ2-7,CASSGRGASYEQYF,TGTGCCAGCAGTGGCAGGGGGGCGTCCTACGAGCAGTACTTC
-,TRBV6-5,-,TRBJ2-2,CASSSGVAGELFF,TGTGCCAGCAGTTCAGGGGTAGCCGGGGAGCTGTTTTTT
-,TRBV5-1,few,TRBJ2-3,CASSSDGGYTDTQYF,TGCGCCAGCAGCTCAGATGGGGGCTACACAGATACGCAGTATTTT
-,TRBV7-8,-,TRBJ2-3,CASSLSGGTRTDTQYF,TGTGCCAGCAGCTTGTCGGGCGGGACCCGCACAGATACGCAGTATTTT
-,TRBV6-4,few,TRBJ2-6,CASRDGSSGANVLTF,TGTGCCAGCAGGGACGGGAGCTCTGGGGCCAACGTCCTGACTTTC
-,TRBV25-1,-,TRBJ1-1,CASGVGGTEAFF,TGTGCCAGCGGAGTGGGGGGGACTGAAGCTTTCTTT
TRBD2,TRBV4-2,-,TRBJ2-3,CASSQDIGGGTLYTDTQYF,TGTGCCAGCAGCCAAGATATTGGCGGGGGGACCCTTTACACAGATACGCAGTATTTT
-,TRBV19,-,TRBJ1-6,CASSMGGGSPLHF,TGTGCCAGTAGTATGGGGGGGGGTTCACCCCTCCACTTT
TRBD2,TRBV7-6,-,TRBJ2-7,CASSSGLAGSYEQYF,TGTGCCAGCAGCTCGGGACTAGCGGGCTCCTACGAGCAGTACTTC
-,TRBV6-6,-,TRBJ2-5,CASSLQETQYF,TGTGCCAGCAGTCTTCAAGAGACCCAGTACTTC
-,TRBV11-1,once,TRBJ1-1,CASSFGTPNTEAFF,TGTGCCAGCAGCTTCGGGACACCGAACACTGAAGCTTTCTTT
-,TRBV5-4,-,TRBJ2-2,CASSQAGITGELFF,TGTGCCAGCAGCCAGGCCGGTATCACCGGGGAGCTGTTTTTT
-,TRBV2,-,TRBJ2-7,CASSGKGDYEQYF,TGTGCCAGCAGTGGGAAAGGGGACTACGAGCAGTACTTC
-,TRBV7-9,-,TRBJ2-7,CASSWGDRYEQYF,TGTGCCAGCAGCTGGGGGGACAGATACGAGCAGTACTTC
-,TRBV25-1,few,TRBJ2-1,CASSIPSSDNEQFF,TGTGCCAGCAGCATCCCGAGTAGCGACAATGAGCAGTTCTTC
TRBD1,TRBV18,-,TRBJ2-7,CASSPIQGWSGEQYF,TGTGCCAGCTCACCTATACAGGGGTGGTCGGGGGAGCAGTACTTC
TRBD2,TRBV6-4,-,TRBJ2-2,CASSPGLAGVTGELFF,TGTGCCAGCAGCCCGGGACTAGCGGGAGTCACCGGGGAGCTGTTTTTT
-,TRBV5-1,-,TRBJ1-1,CASSVGENTEAFF,TGCGCCAGCAGCGTCGGAGAGAACACTGAAGCTTTCTTT
TRBD1,TRBV6-5,-,TRBJ1-6,CASTETGGPLHF,TGTGCCAGCACCGAGACAGGGGGGCCCCTCCACTTT
-,TRBV11-2,-,TRBJ1-5,CASSLLGDQPQHF,TGTGCCAGCAGCTTACTCGGGGATCAGCCCCAGCATTTT
TRBD1,TRBV15,-,TRBJ2-7,CATSRSGTGGYEQYF,TGTGCCACCAGCAGATCCGGGACAGGGGGCTACGAGCAGTACTTC
TRBD1,TRBV5-1,-,TRBJ2-1,CASSPGDRGGSEQFF,TGCGCCAGCAGCCCCGGGGACAGGGGAGGAAGTGAGCAGTTCTTC
TRBD1,TRBV4-2,-,TRBJ1-5,CASSQVHRGQPQHF,TGTGCCAGCAGCCAAGTCCACAGGGGGCAGCCCCAGCATTTT
-,TRBV6-1,once,TRBJ1-1,CASSSAGTGTEAFF,TGTGCCAGCAGTTCAGCCGGGACTGGGACTGAAGCTTTCTTT
-,TRBV2,-,TRBJ2-2,CASRQPSGAGTGELFF,TGTGCCAGCCGCCAACCATCGGGAGCTGGCACCGGGGAGCTGTTTTTT